The T cell receptor beta chain described here comes from a study of blood T cell repertoires in COVID-19. Germline V gene sequence: CDR1 SGHNT, CDR2 YYREEE (reference sequence). The CDR3 is 16 amino acids. The J segment lost 2 bases and the V segment lost 1 base, leaving 8 bases of the junction unmatched. Sequencing was performed with immunoSEQ multiplex PCR; in TCRdb, only in-frame clones are kept and a portion is missing. In the table there are around 190,000 clones, more than 75% of which are singletons. V gene TRBV5-4 combines with J gene TRBJ2-5; TRBD2 agrees at 7 bases. Sequencing was performed on peripheral blood. The TCR comes from a woman in her thirties or forties with COVID-19, enrolled during active disease. The CDR3 DNA sequence: TGTGCCAGCAGCTTGAACTGGGCTAGCGGACAAGAGACCCAGTACTTC. The encoded protein is CASSLNWASGQETQYF.